This record concerns one T cell receptor (beta chain) sequence. The data originate from a study of T cells expressing NK-cell markers. In the study overall: Just one sequenced donor of eight was HCMV-seronegative, while seven were seropositive.

Using the 5' RACE reads, TCRdb records one entry per CDR3 protein without DNA. The sample table includes 350,000 to 500,000 distinct CDR3 sequences. The CDR3 covers 17 residues. Looked up from germline, CDR1 is LNHNV and CDR2 is YYDKDF (reference sequence). What was sequenced was blood T cells: a sorted CD56 or NKG2C T cell subset, CD4+ or CD8+ T cells, or bulk PBMC T cells (not recorded which). This TCR derives from a woman between 18 and 70 years old in good health. The chain uses TRBV15 and TRBJ2-7; TCRdb's assignment of TRBD2 cannot be checked, as there is no DNA. The CDR3 loop is CATSTLDGTSGTYEQYF.